Below, one T cell receptor beta chain is given with its context. This sample is drawn from a study of blood T cell repertoires in COVID-19. Study details: Samples representing acute and convalescent COVID-19 were sourced from the United States, Italy and Spain. T cells, B-cell-depleted T cells, or PBMCs supplied cDNA or gDNA.

Original analysis: Scientists estimated how many nucleated cells there were by amplifying reference gene primers. Repertoires were generated with immunoSEQ multiplex PCR, while TCRdb's copy carries only in-frame clones and drops some. The V and J calls and clone size come from that table; D and trimming were worked out from the DNA. This table holds around 250,000 clones, 86% found once. The sequencing sample was made of peripheral blood. The TCR sequence derives from an elderly man with acute or convalescent COVID-19.

CDR3 nucleotide sequence: TGTGCCAGCGCTAGCGGGAGTGACACCGGGGAGCTGTTTTTT. This codes for CASASGSDTGELFF. The genes are TRBV2 and TRBJ2-2; TRBD2 agrees at 10 bases. Per the germline V gene, CDR1 is SNHLY and CDR2 is FYNNEI. The ends lost 8 bases at V and 3 bases at J; junction bases unmatched: 3. The CDR3 totals 14 residues.